This T cell receptor (beta chain) was sequenced in a study of identical twins. This clonotype turned up a few times. CDR3 length equals 17 residues. In germline, CDR1 is KGHDR, CDR2 SFDVKD. V was pared by 5 bases and J by 0 bases, with 9 bases of the junction left unmatched. TCRdb re-called the 5' RACE reads with MiXCR, one entry per CDR3 protein. The table records around 220,000 distinct CDR3 sequences, roughly a tenth of them present only once. This rearrangement joins TRBV24-1 to TRBJ2-1; 7 bases agree with TRBD2. This clonotype originated in a man aged 45 to 65 in good health. The sample taken for sequencing was memory T cells sorted from blood. CDR3 in DNA: TGTGCCACCAGTGGCTTCGGGAGGCAGAGCTCCTACAATGAGCAGTTCTTC. Amino acid sequence: CATSGFGRQSSYNEQFF.